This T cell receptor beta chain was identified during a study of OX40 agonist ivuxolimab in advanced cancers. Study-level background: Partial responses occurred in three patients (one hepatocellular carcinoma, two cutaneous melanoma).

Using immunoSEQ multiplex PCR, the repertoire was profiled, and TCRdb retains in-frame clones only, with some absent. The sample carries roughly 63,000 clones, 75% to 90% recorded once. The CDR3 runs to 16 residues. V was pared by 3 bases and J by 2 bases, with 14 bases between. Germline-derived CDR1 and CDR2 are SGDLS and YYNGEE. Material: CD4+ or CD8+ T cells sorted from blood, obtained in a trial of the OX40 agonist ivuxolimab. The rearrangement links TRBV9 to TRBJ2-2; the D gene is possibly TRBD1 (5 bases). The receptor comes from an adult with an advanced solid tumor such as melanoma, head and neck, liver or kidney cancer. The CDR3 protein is CASSESIRANTGELFF. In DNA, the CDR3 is TGTGCCAGCAGCGAGAGTATCAGGGCTAACACCGGGGAGCTGTTTTTT.